Listed below are T cell receptor beta chains from one sample, sequenced in a study of blood T cell repertoires in COVID-19. Repertoires were generated with immunoSEQ multiplex PCR, while TCRdb's copy carries only in-frame clones and drops some. Of fewer than 250,000 clones in the sample, about 90% were seen once. The source material was peripheral blood. Receptors originate from a woman aged 45-65 years with acute or convalescent COVID-19. Each CDR3 is given with its conserved first and last residue. A D gene is named only where the DNA matches it firmly. Some rows mark clone size as missing; the rest say once, few, many or name a class of expanded clone.

TGTGCCAGCAGCCTTGTAGGGGGTGGAGCAGATACGCAGTATTTT	CASSLVGGGADTQYF	NA	TRBV7-6	TRBJ2-3	NA
TGCGCCTCGAGCGGGAGCTCCTACGAGCAGTACTTC	CASSGSSYEQYF	NA	TRBV10-2	TRBJ2-7	TRBD2
TGTGCCAGCAGCCAACTCGAACAGGGGTCCTATGGCTACACCTTC	CASSQLEQGSYGYTF	NA	TRBV14	TRBJ1-2	TRBD1
TGTGCCAGCAGCTTGGAACAGGGGTTGGACACCATATATTTT	CASSLEQGLDTIYF	NA	TRBV5-8	TRBJ1-3	TRBD1
TGTGCCAGCTTTCCAGGGGGCATTGAAGCCTGGGGCTACACCTTC	CASFPGGIEAWGYTF	NA	TRBV6-5	TRBJ1-2	TRBD1
TGTGCCATCCCCCGGTTTTCCGGGACGAACACCGGGGAGCTGTTTTTT	CAIPRFSGTNTGELFF	NA	TRBV7-2	TRBJ2-2	NA
TGTGCCTCCCACCACCCGGGCAGCGGAAACACTGAAGCTTTCTTT	CASHHPGSGNTEAFF	NA	TRBV30	TRBJ1-1	NA
TGTGCCAGTACCCCGACGGAGACTAATGAAAAACTGTTTTTT	CASTPTETNEKLFF	NA	TRBV19	TRBJ1-4	NA
TGTGCCAGCAGCTCCGGGACAGGCTACAATGAGCAGTTCTTC	CASSSGTGYNEQFF	once	TRBV11-3	TRBJ2-1	TRBD1
TGTGCCAGCAGCTCGGGGATGGTCACAGATACGCAGTATTTT	CASSSGMVTDTQYF	NA	TRBV5-4	TRBJ2-3	NA
TGTGCCAGCTCACGGGGGGCAGATACGCAGTATTTT	CASSRGADTQYF	NA	TRBV18	TRBJ2-3	NA
TGCGCCAGCAGCCCCGGAACAGGGGCCTACGAGCAGTACTTC	CASSPGTGAYEQYF	NA	TRBV4-3	TRBJ2-7	TRBD1
TGTGCCAGCTCACCAATTTCAGTGGGACTCGAGCAGTTCTTC	CASSPISVGLEQFF	NA	TRBV18	TRBJ2-1	NA
TGTGCCAGCAGCCCCACCAGGGGTCCGAACACTGAAGCTTTCTTT	CASSPTRGPNTEAFF	NA	TRBV7-8	TRBJ1-1	NA
TGTGCCAGTAGTATAGGGCAGGTTGAGCAGTTCTTC	CASSIGQVEQFF	NA	TRBV19	TRBJ2-1	NA
TGTGCCAGCTCACCACCGGTGGGGGGGCCGAGCTCCTACAATGAGCAGTTCTTC	CASSPPVGGPSSYNEQFF	NA	TRBV18	TRBJ2-1	NA
TGTGCCAGCAGTTACACTAGCGGGAGACGCACAGATACGCAGTATTTT	CASSYTSGRRTDTQYF	few	TRBV6-6	TRBJ2-3	TRBD2
TGCGCCAGCAGCTCGACAGGGGAAGCGAACACTGAAGCTTTCTTT	CASSSTGEANTEAFF	NA	TRBV5-1	TRBJ1-1	TRBD1
TGTGCCAGCAGCTTGTCTAGTGCGATAGTCGGGGAGCTGTTTTTT	CASSLSSAIVGELFF	NA	TRBV11-3	TRBJ2-2	NA
TGTGCCAGCAGCTTAGAGCCGGAGGATCAGCCCCAGCATTTT	CASSLEPEDQPQHF	many	TRBV7-6	TRBJ1-5	NA
TGTGCCAGCAGCCCGAGGGACAAGAACACCGGGGAGCTGTTTTTT	CASSPRDKNTGELFF	NA	TRBV21-1	TRBJ2-2	NA
TGTGCCAGCACCGGACAGAGAGGCACTGAAGCTTTCTTT	CASTGQRGTEAFF	NA	TRBV2	TRBJ1-1	NA
TGTGCCAGCAGTTTATCACCAGGAAACCAATATGGCTACACCTTC	CASSLSPGNQYGYTF	NA	TRBV27	TRBJ1-2	NA
TGCGCCAGCTTCGGGGGGCAGGACACTGAAGCTTTCTTT	CASFGGQDTEAFF	NA	TRBV5-1	TRBJ1-1	NA
TGTGCCAGCAGCTTAGCCGGGGTCCTCTCTGGAAACACCATATATTTT	CASSLAGVLSGNTIYF	NA	TRBV7-6	TRBJ1-3	NA
TGTGCCAGTAGTATCCTTGACCCCAGAGGGAACAAAAACATTCAGTACTTC	CASSILDPRGNKNIQYF	NA	TRBV19	TRBJ2-4	NA
TGTGCCAGCAGCGTGGCATCGGCGGACACTGAAGCTTTCTTT	CASSVASADTEAFF	NA	TRBV9	TRBJ1-1	NA
TGCGCCAGCAGCCAAGAGGCTTCGAGGTTCGGGGGAAATGGCTACACCTTC	CASSQEASRFGGNGYTF	NA	TRBV4-1	TRBJ1-2	NA
TGTGCCAGCAGTGACGACCTAGGGGACTATAATGAAAAACTGTTTTTT	CASSDDLGDYNEKLFF	NA	TRBV25-1	TRBJ1-4	NA
TGTGCCAGCAGCTTAGATGGCACCAACTCTGGAAACACCATATATTTT	CASSLDGTNSGNTIYF	once	TRBV7-2	TRBJ1-3	NA
TGTGCCAGCAGCTTACTACGACTAGCGGACCTCACCGGGGAGCTGTTTTTT	CASSLLRLADLTGELFF	many	TRBV7-9	TRBJ2-2	TRBD2
TGTGCCAGCAGTGGTCAGGGGGCTATGTTGGGCTACACCTTC	CASSGQGAMLGYTF	NA	TRBV2	TRBJ1-2	TRBD1
TGTGCCAGCTCACCAGGTGAGGGCCAAGCTTTCTTT	CASSPGEGQAFF	few	TRBV18	TRBJ1-1	NA
TGTGCCACCAGCAGAGCGACGGCAGGGGGCTTGATGGGCCGACGGGCAGATACGCAGTATTTT	CATSRATAGGLMGRRADTQYF	NA	TRBV15	TRBJ2-3	TRBD1
TGTGCCAGCAGCTCGCCGGGACAGGGGCGCTTTGAGACCCAGTACTTC	CASSSPGQGRFETQYF	NA	TRBV5-5	TRBJ2-5	TRBD1
TGTGCCAGCAGCTTAATCAGGACTAGCGGGAGCTACGAGCAGTACTTC	CASSLIRTSGSYEQYF	few	TRBV7-8	TRBJ2-7	TRBD2
TGTGCCAGCAGCGCGCTAATGCGGGGGGGCCTCAATGAGCAGTTCTTC	CASSALMRGGLNEQFF	NA	TRBV9	TRBJ2-1	TRBD2
TGTGCCAGCTCACCACCTCATGCGAACACCGGGGAGCTGTTTTTT	CASSPPHANTGELFF	NA	TRBV18	TRBJ2-2	NA
TGTGCCAGCCAGGCAGGGACAACCTATGGCTACACCTTC	CASQAGTTYGYTF	NA	TRBV6-5	TRBJ1-2	NA
TGTGCCAGCAGCGCCCGGGCTAGCGCAACGAACACCGGGGAGCTGTTTTTT	CASSARASATNTGELFF	once	TRBV27	TRBJ2-2	NA
TGTGCCAGCAGCCAAGATACCTCTAGAACAGGGGGCCAGTACTTC	CASSQDTSRTGGQYF	NA	TRBV3-1/TRBV3-2	TRBJ2-7	TRBD1
TGTGCCAGTAGTAACACCCAGGGTCCCAGCCGGTCCCAGCATTTT	CASSNTQGPSRSQHF	NA	TRBV19	TRBJ1-5	NA
TGTGCCAGCAAAAGGGGGACAGAGAACACTGAAGCTTTCTTT	CASKRGTENTEAFF	NA	TRBV6-5	TRBJ1-1	TRBD1
TGTGCCACCAGTGATTCCCGACAGCAAGAGACCCAGTACTTC	CATSDSRQQETQYF	NA	TRBV24-1	TRBJ2-5	NA
TGTGCCAGCAGCTTAGAGGGACAGGACGTCAATCAGCCCCAGCATTTT	CASSLEGQDVNQPQHF	NA	TRBV7-9	TRBJ1-5	TRBD1